This TCR beta chain appears in the sequencing data of a study of CXCR3-negative and CXCR3-positive naive CD8 T cells. Findings of the study overall: Memory cells showed distinct TRBV-TRBJ patterns, while the two naive subsets matched. Fresh PBMCs went into most assays, and CXCR3 expression partly declined after cryopreservation. Relative to CXCR3-negative naive cells, CXCR3-positive naive cells had more hydrophobic TRB CDR3s.

From germline, CDR1 is SQVTM and CDR2 ANQGSEA. The CDR3 sequence is 18 residues long. Among CD8+ T cells, naive ones were CD45RO-CCR7+CD27+CD95-. Carrying UMI labels, the TRB cDNA libraries were prepared through 5' RACE. Each CDR3 protein gets one entry in TCRdb, which reprocessed the 5' RACE reads and gives no DNA. The sample holds approximately 48,000 distinct CDR3 sequences. To note about this clonotype: Its target is not known.

Source material: naive CXCR3+ CD8+ T cells from blood. Subset noted: CD45RO-CCR7+CD27+CD95- naive CD8+ T cells expressing CXCR3 (TNR3+). The sequence came from a human donor in good health. Some clones in this sample may be carry-over from other donors' samples. The chain links TRBV29-1 to TRBJ1-1; TCRdb's assignment of TRBD1 cannot be checked, as there is no DNA. Here the CDR3 reads CSVGTDSLGLPVNTEAFF.